The next 8 T cell receptor beta chains were all read from a single sample in a study of shared clonotypes between healthy human individuals. Cells designated naive CD8 were CD45RO-negative and were positively selected for CCR7, with terminally differentiated effector memory CD45RA+ cells excluded. Data came from immunoSEQ multiplex PCR; TCRdb stores just in-frame clones and leaves some out. The table includes millions of clones, about 95% detected once. Sequencing used naive CD8+ T cells sorted from blood. These receptors all stem from a man aged 18 to 30 in good health.

The chain recombines TRBV10-2 with TRBJ1-6; 9 nucleotides line up with TRBD1. The J segment lost 6 bases and the V segment lost 8 bases, leaving 5 bases of the junction unmatched. The CDR3 covers 14 residues. Germline V CDR1 and CDR2: WSHSY, SAAADI. The CDR3 is CASSGTGINSPLHF. The CDR3 nucleotides are TGCGCCAGCTCCGGGACAGGGATTAATTCACCCCTCCACTTT.

The gene calls are TRBV15 and TRBJ2-7; 10 bases are a match to TRBD2. With 8 bases clipped from V and 1 base from J, the junction kept 2 bases outside the gene matches. Germline values: CDR1 LNHNV, CDR2 YYDKDF (reference sequence). The CDR3 has 13 amino acids. The CDR3: CATGLAESYEQYF. CDR3 coding DNA: TGTGCCACCGGACTAGCGGAATCCTACGAGCAGTACTTC.

The chain couples TRBV14 to TRBJ2-5; D might be TRBD2 (5 bases). Germline CDR1 reads SGHDN; CDR2 reads FVKESK. CDR3 size: 20 residues. V dropped 3 bases and J dropped 4 bases, with 30 bases sitting between them. CDR3 residues: CASSHSLQLPDYLGRETQYF. The DNA of the CDR3 is TGTGCCAGCAGCCATTCCCTCCAACTCCCAGACTATCTGGGGAGAGAGACCCAGTACTTC. The variable domain in full, completed from reference TRBV14 and TRBJ2-5, reads EAGVTQFPSHSVIEKGQTVTLRCDPISGHDNLYWYRRVMGKEIKFLLHFVKESKQDESGMPNNRFLAERTGGTYSTLKVQPAELEDSGVYFCASSHSLQLPDYLGRETQYFGPGTRLLVL.

This sequence joins TRBV27 and TRBJ2-6; 7 nucleotides align to TRBD1. The CDR3 is 15 amino acids. Germline V gene data show CDR1 as MNHEY and CDR2 as SMNVEV (reference sequence). Germline trimming cut 5 bases from V and 3 bases from J; bases unmatched to any gene: 4. CDR3 region: CASSKGGFGANVLTF. Written as DNA, the CDR3 is TGTGCCAGCAGTAAAGGGGGCTTTGGGGCCAACGTCCTGACTTTC.

The genes are TRBV28 and TRBJ1-5; D is unclear. The CDR3 has 9 residues. Germline V gene lookup returns CDR1 MDHEN and CDR2 SYDVKM. The V and J ends lost 3 bases and 9 bases respectively, with 0 bases between them. CDR3 in amino acids: CASSLPQHF. Here the CDR3 DNA reads TGTGCCAGCAGTTTGCCCCAGCATTTT.

The chain links TRBV5-4 to TRBJ1-1; D call uncertain. The V end lost 2 bases, the J end lost 3 bases, and 8 bases lay between the germline ends. The CDR3 covers 13 residues. Germline CDR1 and CDR2: SGHNT and YYREEE (reference sequence). CDR3 protein: CASSFEAHTEAFF. DNA for the CDR3: TGTGCCAGCAGCTTTGAAGCACACACTGAAGCTTTCTTT.

The chain employs TRBV2 and TRBJ1-2; 7 positions match TRBD1. Germline trimming cut 5 bases from V and 4 bases from J; bases unmatched to any gene: 16. Germline V CDR1 and CDR2: SNHLY, FYNNEI. This CDR3 comprises 17 residues. The CDR3 region is CASSPSLTGPTFYGYTF. Written as DNA, the CDR3 is TGTGCCAGCAGTCCTTCTCTGACAGGGCCAACGTTCTATGGCTACACCTTC.

The V gene is TRBV7-9, the J gene TRBJ1-2; TRBD1 agrees at 7 bases. The CDR3 is 15 amino acids. J gave up 4 bases and V 5 bases, and 10 bases lay outside the gene matches. Germline CDR1 and CDR2: SEHNR and FQNEAQ (reference sequence). Here the CDR3 reads CASSGRDSRIYGYTF. The DNA for the CDR3 is TGTGCCAGCAGCGGACGGGACAGTAGAATCTATGGCTACACCTTC.